This TCR beta chain was identified in a study of identical twins. Trimming removed 4 bases from V and 5 bases from J; junction bases left unmatched: 10. Per the germline V gene, CDR1 is MNHEY and CDR2 is SVGAGI. CDR3 length equals 17 residues. Worth noting for this clonotype: Antigen specificity is unknown.

TCRdb re-derived calls from the 5' RACE reads in MiXCR, one entry per CDR3 protein. The sample holds about 530,000 distinct CDR3 sequences, nearly 15% seen once. General study results and limits: Models, which agreed with sharing between unrelated individuals, nonetheless underestimated the out-of-frame TCR alpha sharing seen in monozygotic twins. Zero-insertion analyses could be partly confounded by invariant MAIT and iNKT cells. Beta clonotypes that were abundant in cord blood contained fewer insertions, a pattern absent from memory repertoires.

These same data were also listed under a study on yellow fever vaccine responses in identical twins.

The V gene is TRBV6-5, the J gene TRBJ2-5, with 13 bases lining up with TRBD2. The material sequenced was CD4+ T cells sorted from blood. The source is a woman under 30 in good health. CDR3 in amino acids: CASSSGLAGVLVETQYF. In DNA form, the CDR3 reads TGTGCCAGCAGTTCTGGACTAGCGGGAGTTCTGGTGGAGACCCAGTACTTC.